Described below is a single TCR beta chain sequence and its context. Its antigen is unknown. This entry comes from a study of shared clonotypes between healthy human individuals. Study as a whole: Three plates were used per donor for CD4 naive, three for CD4 memory, two for CD8 naive and one for CD8 memory. General study points: Depth was large, yet rarefaction showed that sorted-subset sequencing was incomplete. Clonotype sharing across several donors was observed for approximately 5% of naive CD4 clonotypes. Generation probabilities were higher for clonotypes shared across all four sorted-subset donors than for unshared ones.

Only in-frame clones appear in the TCRdb table, and some are missing; sequencing was by immunoSEQ multiplex PCR. The sample gives 980,000 or so clones, approximately 80% of which show up once; about 1.5% is in the top ten. V was pared by 2 bases and J by 4 bases, with 3 bases of the junction left unmatched. CDR1 and CDR2 (germline): MRHNA, SNTAGT. This CDR3 is 16 amino acids long. The chain uses TRBV6-4 and TRBJ2-1; the match to TRBD2 covers 12 bases. This receptor was taken from a man between 18 and 35 years old in good health. Material: memory CD4+ T cells sorted from blood. The subset is: CD45RA-negative fraction. CDR3 DNA sequence: TGTGCCAGCAGTGACCCTAGCGGGAGGGCGTACAATGAGCAGTTCTTC. It translates to CASSDPSGRAYNEQFF.